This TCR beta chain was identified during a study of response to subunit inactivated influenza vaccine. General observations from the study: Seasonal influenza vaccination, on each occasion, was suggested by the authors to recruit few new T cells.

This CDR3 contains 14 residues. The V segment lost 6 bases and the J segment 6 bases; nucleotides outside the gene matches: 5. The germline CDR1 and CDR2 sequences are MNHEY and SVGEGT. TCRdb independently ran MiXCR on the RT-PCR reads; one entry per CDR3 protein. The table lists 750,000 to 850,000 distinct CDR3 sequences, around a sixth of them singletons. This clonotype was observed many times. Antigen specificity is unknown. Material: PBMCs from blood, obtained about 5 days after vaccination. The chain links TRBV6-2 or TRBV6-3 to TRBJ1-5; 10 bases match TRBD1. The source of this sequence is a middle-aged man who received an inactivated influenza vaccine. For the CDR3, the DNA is TGTGCCAGCAGGGGGACAGGGGTTGGTCAGCCCCAGCATTTT. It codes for CASRGTGVGQPQHF.